A single sample gave rise to the 23 T cell receptor beta chains below, sequenced in a study of blood T cell repertoires in COVID-19. Measured with immunoSEQ multiplex PCR; TCRdb has only the in-frame clones, and not every one. In the table there are some 250,000 clones, around 85% of which are singletons. Sequencing was performed on PBMCs or T cells enriched from blood (not recorded which). These receptors all stem from a woman between 45 and 65 years old who had recovered from COVID-19.

This sequence joins TRBV27 and TRBJ1-2; 9 positions agree with TRBD1. The CDR3 has 16 residues. The V gene end was trimmed by 9 bases and the J gene end by 3 bases; junction bases not matched to a gene: 14. CDR1 is MNHEY, CDR2 SMNVEV, per germline (reference sequence). DNA of the CDR3: TGTGCCAGTCGTACATCCGGGACAGGGTTTTACTATGGCTACACCTTC. It translates to CASRTSGTGFYYGYTF.

The chain couples TRBV21-1 to TRBJ2-1; TRBD2 is the table's D call, not checked against the DNA. TRBV21-1 is a pseudogene. The CDR3 contains 13 residues. CDR3 region: CASSKSSYNEQFF. The CDR3 nucleotides are TGTGCCAGCTCCAAGAGCTCCTACAATGAGCAGTTCTTC.

The genes are TRBV10-3 and TRBJ2-7, with D perhaps TRBD2 (5 bases). This CDR3 spans 14 amino acids. With 3 bases removed from V and 6 bases from J, the gap between germline ends came to 15 bases. Germline V gene sequence: CDR1 ENHRY, CDR2 SYGVKD. CDR3: CAISEVGVHREQYF. As DNA, the CDR3 is TGTGCCATCAGTGAAGTGGGAGTTCATCGCGAGCAGTACTTC.

V and J are TRBV15 and TRBJ2-6, with D tentatively TRBD1 (6 bases). This CDR3 is built from 19 residues. V lost 3 bases and J lost 3, with 21 bases in between. Per germline, CDR1 LNHNV and CDR2 YYDKDF (reference sequence). The CDR3, as DNA: TGTGCCACCAGCAGCCATGGGGGCGCAGGGGTTCTTGGGGCCAACGTCCTGACTTTC. Protein: CATSSHGGAGVLGANVLTF.

The J gene is TRBJ1-1, the V gene TRBV11-2; D is ambiguous. The germline V and J ends were trimmed by 2 bases and 4 bases, with 14 bases remaining between them. The CDR3 is made up of 15 amino acids. Germline assignment: CDR1 SGHAT and CDR2 FQNNGV. The CDR3 loop reads CASSLLWEVSTEAFF. CDR3 DNA: TGTGCCAGCAGCTTATTATGGGAGGTGAGCACTGAAGCTTTCTTT.

This chain connects TRBV5-1 to TRBJ1-2, with D perhaps matching TRBD1 (5 bases). The V and J ends lost 2 bases and 0 bases respectively, with 8 bases between them. The CDR3 contains 14 residues. Germline CDR1 is SGHRS and CDR2 is YFSETQ. CDR3 nucleotides: TGCGCCAGCAGCTTTTACAGGACTAACTATGGCTACACCTTC. The encoded protein is CASSFYRTNYGYTF.

This chain connects TRBV30 to TRBJ1-1, with a possible D match to TRBD1 (6 bases). Germline CDR1 and CDR2: GTSNPN and SVGIG (reference sequence). V shed 1 base and J shed 6 bases, with 15 bases lying between them. This CDR3 spans 14 amino acids. CDR3 residues: CAWSGLSTGSEAFF. The CDR3 DNA reads TGTGCCTGGAGTGGCCTTAGCACAGGGTCTGAAGCTTTCTTT.

This chain connects TRBV29-1 to TRBJ1-1; tentative D call: TRBD1 (6 bases). The germline V gene encodes CDR1 SQVTM and CDR2 ANQGSEA. V shed 4 bases and J shed 4 bases, with 16 bases lying between them. The CDR3 loop spans 14 amino acids. CDR3 in amino acids: CSVGGGGLGTEAFF. The CDR3 nucleotides are TGCAGCGTTGGAGGGGGTGGACTTGGCACTGAAGCTTTCTTT.

The chain employs TRBV29-1 and TRBJ1-1; tentative D call: TRBD1 (6 bases). Trimming pared 5 bases from V and 6 bases from J, leaving 13 bases between. The CDR3 runs to 12 residues. Per the germline V gene, CDR1 is SQVTM and CDR2 is ANQGSEA. The chain's CDR3 is CSVSDSQPEAFF. As DNA, the CDR3 is TGCAGCGTTTCGGACAGCCAGCCTGAAGCTTTCTTT.

The chain links TRBV5-4 to TRBJ1-3; D unresolved. This CDR3 has 12 residues. V lost 4 bases and J lost 4, with 6 bases in between. CDR1 and CDR2 from the germline V gene are SGHNT and YYREEE (reference sequence). The CDR3 region is CASSAYGNTIYF. Here the CDR3 DNA reads TGTGCCAGCAGCGCCTACGGAAACACCATATATTTT.

Here the CDR3 DNA reads TGTGCCAGCAGTGAGATGCAGGGCAGCGTATATGGCTACACCTTC. Encoded protein: CASSEMQGSVYGYTF. This chain uses TRBV2 with TRBJ1-2; weak D call: TRBD1 (5 bases). Germline values: CDR1 SNHLY, CDR2 FYNNEI. V lost 3 bases, J lost 5 bases, and 16 bases lay in between. This CDR3 contains 15 residues.

CDR3 residues: CSGGKGSDTQYF. The CDR3 region has the DNA TGCAGCGGAGGGAAAGGCTCAGATACGCAGTATTTT. The chain uses TRBV29-1 and TRBJ2-3, with a weak D call TRBD2 (5 bases). Trimming removed 7 bases at V and 4 bases at J, with 12 bases between. Germline V CDR1 and CDR2: SQVTM, ANQGSEA. The CDR3 is 12 residues long.

This clone was counted between two and nine times. The chain's CDR3 is CASNLWAKTVEQYF. In DNA form, the CDR3 reads TGTGCCAGCAATCTTTGGGCCAAGACGGTCGAGCAGTACTTC. V usage is TRBV28 and J usage is TRBJ2-7; no firm D call. This CDR3 has 14 residues. Germline CDR1 and CDR2: MDHEN and SYDVKM. V lost 7 bases to trimming and J lost 6 bases, with 19 bases between them.

The chain joins TRBV5-1 to TRBJ1-4; D not resolved. The CDR3 has 13 residues. Per the germline V gene, CDR1 is SGHRS and CDR2 is YFSETQ. V was pared by 5 bases and J by 13 bases, with 18 bases between. In DNA form, the CDR3 reads TGCGCCAGCAGTTATGACGGGATTTTGGGACTGTTTTTT. It encodes CASSYDGILGLFF.

This chain connects TRBV19 to TRBJ1-1; 10 bases line up with TRBD1. V trimming: 6 bases; J trimming: 0 bases; junction bases outside the gene matches: 7. The CDR3 has 16 amino acids. CDR1 LNHDA and CDR2 SQIVND come from the germline V gene (reference sequence). DNA for the CDR3: TGTGCCAGTAGACCGGGACAGGGGTCTTTGAACACTGAAGCTTTCTTT. Its protein product is CASRPGQGSLNTEAFF.

This chain joins TRBV19 and TRBJ1-2; TRBD1 aligns across 8 bases. The CDR3 runs to 14 residues. Germline CDR1 and CDR2: LNHDA and SQIVND (reference sequence). Trimming at V came to 1 base and at J to 7 bases, leaving 5 bases not matched to a gene. The CDR3 coding sequence is TGTGCCAGTAGTATAGTGCAGGGGGCAAGTGGCTACACCTTC. Translated, it gives CASSIVQGASGYTF.

This chain links TRBV19 with TRBJ1-5; D not resolved. The CDR3 extends over 17 amino acids. Trimming left V 2 bases short and J 4 bases short, with 18 bases between. Germline V gene lookup returns CDR1 LNHDA and CDR2 SQIVND (reference sequence). CDR3 nucleotides: TGTGCCAGTAGTATAAAAGCGATTGGTCCCGGGAATCAGCCCCAGCATTTT. Residues: CASSIKAIGPGNQPQHF.

In DNA form, the CDR3 reads TGTGCCAGCAGCTTAGTTGCAGGGAACACTGAAGCTTTCTTT. Its protein product is CASSLVAGNTEAFF. The chain uses TRBV7-2 and TRBJ1-1; no clear D. Trimming removed 1 base from V and 1 base from J, with 7 bases in between. The CDR3 is 14 residues long. Per the germline V gene, CDR1 is SGHTA and CDR2 is FQGNSA. Using reference TRBV7-2 and TRBJ1-1 for the parts outside the CDR3, the full variable domain is GAGVSQSPSNKVTEKGKDVELRCDPISGHTALYWYRQSLGQGLEFLIYFQGNSAPDKSGLPSDRFSAERTGGSVSTLTIQRTQQEDSAVYLCASSLVAGNTEAFFGQGTRLTVV.

V usage is TRBV11-3 and J usage is TRBJ2-1; D unresolved. Per germline, CDR1 SGHNT and CDR2 YENEEA. The CDR3 sequence is 11 residues long. Trimming took 1 base from V and 10 from J, leaving 5 bases between them. The DNA of the CDR3 is TGTGCCAGCAGCTTAGGGCGGGAGCAGTTCTTC. It is translated as CASSLGREQFF. The complete variable domain, with remaining parts taken from reference TRBV11-3 and TRBJ2-1, reads EAGVVQSPRYKIIEKKQPVAFWCNPISGHNTLYWYLQNLGQGPELLIRYENEEAVDDSQLPKDRFSAERLKGVDSTLKIQPAELGDSAVYLCASSLGREQFFGPGTRLTVL.

This chain uses TRBV5-1 with TRBJ1-1, with TRBD1 matching 7 bases. This CDR3 contains 14 residues. Germline CDR1 and CDR2: SGHRS and YFSETQ. J was trimmed by 3 bases and V by 4 bases; bases with no gene match: 6. The CDR3 DNA reads as TGCGCCAGCAGCCTAGACAGGGCGTACACTGAAGCTTTCTTT. The encoded protein is CASSLDRAYTEAFF.

For the CDR3, the DNA is TGTGCCAGTAGTAACAGGGGGAATCAGCCCCAGCATTTT. This translates into CASSNRGNQPQHF. This rearrangement joins TRBV19 to TRBJ1-5; TRBD1 agrees at 8 bases. The CDR3 sequence is 13 residues long. Per the germline V gene, CDR1 is LNHDA and CDR2 is SQIVND (reference sequence). Losses at the gene ends were 4 bases for V and 4 bases for J; bases not matched to a gene: 0.

V is TRBV28 and J is TRBJ1-5, with D possibly being TRBD1 (6 bases). This CDR3 contains 13 residues. The ends were cut back, 4 bases at V and 5 bases at J, with 9 bases in the middle. CDR1 and CDR2 from the germline V gene are MDHEN and SYDVKM. CDR3 DNA sequence: TGTGCCAGCAGTTGGACAGTATATCAGCCCCAGCATTTT. It specifies CASSWTVYQPQHF.

This clone was observed a single time. V and J are TRBV10-3 and TRBJ1-1; TRBD1 aligns across 10 bases. The germline CDR1 and CDR2 sequences are ENHRY and SYGVKD. This CDR3 has 16 amino acids. After removal of 2 bases from V and 0 bases from J, the junction contained 3 bases not matched to a gene. In nucleotides, the CDR3 is TGTGCCATCAGTGAGCAGACAGGGGGCGTGAACACTGAAGCTTTCTTT. Protein product: CAISEQTGGVNTEAFF.